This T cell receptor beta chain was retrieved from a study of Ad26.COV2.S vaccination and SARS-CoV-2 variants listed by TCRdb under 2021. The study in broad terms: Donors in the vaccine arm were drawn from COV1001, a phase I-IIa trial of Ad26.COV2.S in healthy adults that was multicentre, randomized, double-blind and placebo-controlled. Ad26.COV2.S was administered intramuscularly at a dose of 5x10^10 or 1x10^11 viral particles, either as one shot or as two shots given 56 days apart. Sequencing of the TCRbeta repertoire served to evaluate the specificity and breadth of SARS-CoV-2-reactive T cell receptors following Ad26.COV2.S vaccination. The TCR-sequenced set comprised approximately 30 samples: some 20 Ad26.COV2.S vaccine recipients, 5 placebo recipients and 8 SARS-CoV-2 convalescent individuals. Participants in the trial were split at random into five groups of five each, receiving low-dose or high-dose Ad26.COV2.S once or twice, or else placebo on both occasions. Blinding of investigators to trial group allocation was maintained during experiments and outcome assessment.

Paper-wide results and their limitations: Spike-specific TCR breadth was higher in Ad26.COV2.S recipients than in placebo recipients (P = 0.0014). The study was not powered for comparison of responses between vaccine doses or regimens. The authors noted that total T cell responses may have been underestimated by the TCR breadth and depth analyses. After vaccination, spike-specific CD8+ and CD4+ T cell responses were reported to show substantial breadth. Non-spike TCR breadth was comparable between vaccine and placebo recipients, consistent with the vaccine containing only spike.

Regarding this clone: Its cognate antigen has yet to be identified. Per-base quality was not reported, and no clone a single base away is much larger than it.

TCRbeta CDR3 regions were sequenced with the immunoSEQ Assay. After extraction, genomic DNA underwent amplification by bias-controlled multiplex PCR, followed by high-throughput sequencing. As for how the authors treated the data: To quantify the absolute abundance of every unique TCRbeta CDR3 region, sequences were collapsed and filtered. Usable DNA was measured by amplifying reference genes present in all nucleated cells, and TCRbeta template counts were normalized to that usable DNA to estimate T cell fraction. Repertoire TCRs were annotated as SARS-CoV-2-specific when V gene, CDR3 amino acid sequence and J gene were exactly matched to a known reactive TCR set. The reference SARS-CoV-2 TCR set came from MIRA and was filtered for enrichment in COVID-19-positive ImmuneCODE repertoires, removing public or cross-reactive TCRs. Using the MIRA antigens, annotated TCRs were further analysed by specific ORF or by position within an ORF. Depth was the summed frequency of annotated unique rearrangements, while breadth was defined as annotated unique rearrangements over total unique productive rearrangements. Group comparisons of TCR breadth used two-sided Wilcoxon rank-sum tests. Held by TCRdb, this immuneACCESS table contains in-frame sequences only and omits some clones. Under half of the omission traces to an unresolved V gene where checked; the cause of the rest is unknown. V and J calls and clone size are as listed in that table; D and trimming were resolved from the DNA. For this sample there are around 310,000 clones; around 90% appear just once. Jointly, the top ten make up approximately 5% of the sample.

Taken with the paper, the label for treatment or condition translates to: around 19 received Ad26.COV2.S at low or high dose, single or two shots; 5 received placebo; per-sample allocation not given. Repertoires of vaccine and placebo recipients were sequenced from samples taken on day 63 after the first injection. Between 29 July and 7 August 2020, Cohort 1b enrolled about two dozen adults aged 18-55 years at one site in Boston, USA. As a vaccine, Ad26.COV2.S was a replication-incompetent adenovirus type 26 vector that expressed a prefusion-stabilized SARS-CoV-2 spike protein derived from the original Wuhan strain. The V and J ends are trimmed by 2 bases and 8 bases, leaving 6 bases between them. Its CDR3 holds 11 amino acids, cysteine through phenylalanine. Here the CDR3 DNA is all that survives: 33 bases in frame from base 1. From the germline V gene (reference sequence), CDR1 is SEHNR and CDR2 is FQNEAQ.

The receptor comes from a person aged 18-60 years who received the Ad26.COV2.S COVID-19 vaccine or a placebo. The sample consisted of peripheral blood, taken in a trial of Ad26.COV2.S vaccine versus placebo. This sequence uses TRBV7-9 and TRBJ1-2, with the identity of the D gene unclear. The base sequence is TGTGCCAGCAGCTTATCGAGGGGCTACACCTTC. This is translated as CASSLSRGYTF.